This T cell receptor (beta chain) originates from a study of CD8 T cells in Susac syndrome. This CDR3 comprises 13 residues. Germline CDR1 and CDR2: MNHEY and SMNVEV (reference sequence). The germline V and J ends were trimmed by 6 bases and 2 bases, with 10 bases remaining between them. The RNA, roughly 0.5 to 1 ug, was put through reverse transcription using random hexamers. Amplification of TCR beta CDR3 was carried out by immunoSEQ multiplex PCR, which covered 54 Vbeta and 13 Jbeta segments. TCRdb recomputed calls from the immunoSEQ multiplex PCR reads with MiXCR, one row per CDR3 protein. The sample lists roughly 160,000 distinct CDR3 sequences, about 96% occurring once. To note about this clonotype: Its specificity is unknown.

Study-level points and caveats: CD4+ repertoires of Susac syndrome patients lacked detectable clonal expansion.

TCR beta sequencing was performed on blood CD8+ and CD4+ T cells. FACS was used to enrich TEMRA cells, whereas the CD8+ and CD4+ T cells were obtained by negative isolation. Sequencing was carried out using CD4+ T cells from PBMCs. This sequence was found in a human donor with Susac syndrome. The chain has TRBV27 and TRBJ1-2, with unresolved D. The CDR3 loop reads CASSSTVNYGYTF. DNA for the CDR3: TGTGCCAGCAGCTCCACAGTCAACTATGGCTACACCTTC.